Following are 16 T cell receptor beta chains from one sample sequenced in a study of blood T cell repertoires in COVID-19. Some clones are missing from TCRdb's copy, which holds only in-frame ones; the method was immunoSEQ multiplex PCR. The sample lists around 230,000 clones; more than 70% were seen once. The specimen was peripheral blood. These receptors were obtained from a woman between 45 and 65 years old with acute or convalescent COVID-19.

The gene calls are TRBV5-3 and TRBJ2-1, with 11 bases that match TRBD2. TRBV5-3 is identified as an open reading frame with a role that is uncertain. The ends lost 2 bases at V and 5 bases at J; junction bases unmatched: 6. CDR3 length: 16 amino acids. The CDR3 region has the DNA TGTGCCAGAAGCTTAATTGGGACTAGCGGCCACAATGAGCAGTTCTTC. It yields the protein CARSLIGTSGHNEQFF.

The chain is built from TRBV11-2 and TRBJ2-1, with a weak D call TRBD1 (6 bases). There are 13 residues in the CDR3. V shed 3 bases and J shed 8 bases, with 11 bases lying between them. Germline V CDR1 and CDR2: SGHAT, FQNNGV. The CDR3 sequence: CASSLGARDEQFF. The CDR3 DNA reads TGTGCCAGCAGCTTGGGGGCTCGCGATGAGCAGTTCTTC. The whole variable domain, filled in from reference TRBV11-2 and TRBJ2-1, reads EAGVAQSPRYKIIEKRQSVAFWCNPISGHATLYWYQQILGQGPKLLIQFQNNGVVDDSQLPKDRFSAERLKGVDSTLKIQPAKLEDSAVYLCASSLGARDEQFFGPGTRLTVL.

The chain uses TRBV5-6 and TRBJ2-2, with a possible D match to TRBD1 (5 bases). V dropped 2 bases and J dropped 1 base, with 15 bases sitting between them. CDR1 SGHDT and CDR2 YYEEEE come from the germline V gene. The CDR3 length is 17 residues. CDR3 nucleotide sequence: TGTGCCAGCAGCTTTTACCGCATACAGGAGAACACCGGGGAGCTGTTTTTT. Encoded protein: CASSFYRIQENTGELFF.

This chain connects TRBV5-5 to TRBJ2-7; TRBD1 matches 9 bases. Germline CDR1 SGHKS, CDR2 YYEKEE (reference sequence). J gave up 1 base and V 5 bases, and 4 bases lay outside the gene matches. The CDR3 covers 14 residues. The CDR3 bases are TGTGCCAGCAGACCCGGGACAGGGTCCTACGAGCAGTACTTC. Its translation: CASRPGTGSYEQYF.

This clone occurred once. The chain combines TRBV3-1 (or the pseudogene TRBV3-2) with TRBJ2-5, with D maybe TRBD2 (6 bases). The CDR3 sequence is 12 residues long. In germline, CDR1 is LGHDT, CDR2 YNNKEL (reference sequence). V was clipped by 4 bases and J by 6 bases, with 9 bases between them. CDR3 sequence reads: CASSPGGKTQYF. In nucleotides, the CDR3 is TGTGCCAGCAGCCCTGGGGGGAAGACCCAGTACTTC.

The chain recombines TRBV11-2 with TRBJ1-1; D unresolved. Trimming stripped 0 bases from V and 1 base from J, with 9 bases between. Germline V gives CDR1 SGHAT, CDR2 FQNNGV. The CDR3 runs to 15 residues. CDR3 in DNA: TGTGCCAGCAGCTTAGATCAGGTCAGGAACACTGAAGCTTTCTTT. Its translation is CASSLDQVRNTEAFF.

This chain connects TRBV5-1 to TRBJ2-7; TRBD1 matches 7 bases. The trim removed 0 bases at V and 4 bases at J, leaving 4 bases unmatched. The CDR3 has 14 amino acids. Germline values: CDR1 SGHRS, CDR2 YFSETQ. In DNA form, the CDR3 reads TGCGCCAGCAGCTTGGAGGGGGCGCAATACGAGCAGTACTTC. Protein: CASSLEGAQYEQYF.

This chain uses TRBV5-1 with TRBJ2-7; 7 bases fit TRBD1. The CDR3 extends over 16 amino acids. Germline assignment: CDR1 SGHRS and CDR2 YFSETQ. V shed 1 base and J 0 bases; nucleotides not matched to a gene: 7. CDR3 region: CASSLPGQAHSYEQYF. In DNA form, the CDR3 reads TGCGCCAGCAGCTTGCCCGGACAGGCTCACTCCTACGAGCAGTACTTC.

The chain joins TRBV28 to TRBJ2-7; D gene ambiguous. The germline CDR1 and CDR2 sequences are MDHEN and SYDVKM. Trimming removed 8 bases at V and 4 bases at J, with 12 bases between. This CDR3 spans 12 amino acids. CDR3 sequence (DNA): TGTGCCAGCGCCCTTTCGGTATACGAGCAGTACTTC. Protein sequence: CASALSVYEQYF. Combining the CDR3 with reference TRBV28 and TRBJ2-7 gives the whole variable domain DVKVTQSSRYLVKRTGEKVFLECVQDMDHENMFWYRQDPGLGLRLIYFSYDVKMKEKGDIPEGYSVSREKKERFSLILESASTNQTSMYLCASALSVYEQYFGPGTRLTVT.

This clone occurred a few times. CDR3 loop: CASSKYTGGYYGYTF. As DNA, the CDR3 is TGTGCCAGCAGCAAATATACAGGGGGCTATTATGGCTACACCTTC. The chain uses TRBV21-1 and TRBJ1-2; the table's D call TRBD1 went unverified against the DNA. TRBV21-1 is a pseudogene. There are 15 residues in the CDR3.

In the case of this clone: A junction boundary mismatches the germline segment, possibly from a read error. The CDR3 coding sequence is TGTGCCAGCACCGTAACACCAGGGGGCGGCGGCTACACCTTC. Encoded protein: CASTVTPGGGGYTF. V is TRBV9 and J is TRBJ1-2; 8 positions match TRBD1. The CDR3 has 14 amino acids. Germline V gene sequence: CDR1 SGDLS, CDR2 YYNGEE. Full variable domain (rest looked up from reference TRBV9 and TRBJ1-2): DSGVTQTPKHLITATGQRVTLRCSPRSGDLSVYWYQQSLDQGLQFLIQYYNGEERAKGNILERFSAQQFPDLHSELNLSSLELGDSALYFCASTVTPGGGGYTFGSGTRLTVV.

This rearrangement joins TRBV5-1 to TRBJ2-3; a possible D gene is TRBD2 (6 bases). Trimming removed 3 bases at V and 4 bases at J, with 12 bases between. Looked up from germline, CDR1 is SGHRS and CDR2 is YFSETQ. The CDR3 sequence is 14 residues long. The chain's CDR3 is CASSSPGGADTQYF. Written as DNA, the CDR3 is TGCGCCAGCAGCTCGCCAGGCGGGGCAGATACGCAGTATTTT.

V gene TRBV7-9 combines with J gene TRBJ1-1, with 7 bases that match TRBD1. This CDR3 is 15 amino acids long. The V segment lost 3 bases and the J segment 1 base; nucleotides outside the gene matches: 5. The germline gives CDR1 SEHNR, CDR2 FQNEAQ (reference sequence). The CDR3 loop reads CASSFADRENTEAFF. CDR3 DNA: TGTGCCAGCAGCTTCGCAGACAGGGAGAACACTGAAGCTTTCTTT.

The rearrangement links TRBV13 to TRBJ2-7; 8 bases map to TRBD2. This CDR3 region has 15 residues. Germline CDR1 and CDR2: PRHDT and FYEKMQ (reference sequence). Losses at the gene ends were 4 bases for V and 0 bases for J; bases not matched to a gene: 5. As DNA, the CDR3 is TGTGCCAGCAGCTCGGGGGGGCGGGGCTCCTACGAGCAGTACTTC. This sequence encodes CASSSGGRGSYEQYF.

This sequence joins TRBV27 and TRBJ2-7, with D perhaps matching TRBD1 (5 bases). Trimming removed 2 bases from V and 3 bases from J, with 11 bases in between. Germline V gives CDR1 MNHEY, CDR2 SMNVEV (reference sequence). The CDR3 totals 14 residues. CDR3 sequence: CASSLDRAHYEQYF. The CDR3 DNA is TGTGCCAGCAGTTTAGACAGAGCCCACTACGAGCAGTACTTC.

The CDR3, as DNA: TGTGCCAGCAGCTTCTCGCAGGGATCCCTGACGAGAAACACCATATATTTT. Amino acids: CASSFSQGSLTRNTIYF. The V and J genes are TRBV5-5 and TRBJ1-3; a weak D match, TRBD1 (5 bases). CDR1 is SGHKS and CDR2 is YYEKEE in the germline V gene (reference sequence). CDR3 length: 17 residues. Trimming took off 2 bases at V and 5 bases at J, with 20 bases between the two ends.